The clone carrying this T cell receptor beta chain has ten or more counts. Within the sample, other DNA sequences also encode this same CDR3. As the sequencing template, cDNA was produced by extracting RNA and reverse transcribing it. Sequencing was performed with immunoSEQ multiplex PCR; in TCRdb, only in-frame clones are kept and a portion is missing. The data hold 90,000 to 130,000 clones, with 50% to 75% observed a single time. This specimen belongs to a study of CD8+ T cells in alopecia areata. In the study overall: The authors scored treated patients' severity by affected scalp percentage.

The treatment: oral pan-JAK inhibitor, 5-10 mg twice daily. Researchers gathered lesional scalp punch biopsies and peripheral blood from patients with alopecia areata. The CDR3 contains 15 residues. From germline, CDR1 is LNHNV and CDR2 YYDKDF (reference sequence). Losses at the gene ends were 3 bases for V and 1 base for J; bases not matched to a gene: 2. The sample here was CD8+ T cells sorted from blood, taken at week 24, from a patient treated with tofacitinib. The source of this sequence is a human donor with alopecia areata. The rearrangement links TRBV15 to TRBJ2-3; the match to TRBD2 covers 9 bases. CDR3 sequence reads: CATSRERGGTDTQYF. The DNA for the CDR3 is TGTGCCACCAGCAGGGAGCGGGGGGGCACAGATACGCAGTATTTT.